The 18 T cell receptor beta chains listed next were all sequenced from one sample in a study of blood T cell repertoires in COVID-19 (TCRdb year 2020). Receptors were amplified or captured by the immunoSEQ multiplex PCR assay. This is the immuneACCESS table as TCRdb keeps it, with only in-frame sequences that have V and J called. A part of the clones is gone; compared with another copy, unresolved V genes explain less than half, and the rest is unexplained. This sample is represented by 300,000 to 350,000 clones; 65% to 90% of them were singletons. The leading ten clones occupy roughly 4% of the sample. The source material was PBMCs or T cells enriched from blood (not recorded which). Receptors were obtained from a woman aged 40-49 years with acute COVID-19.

The CDR3 nucleotides are TGTGCCAGCAGCTTAGCTGGACAGGGAGCCACAGATACGCAGTATTTT. Its translation is CASSLAGQGATDTQYF. This rearrangement joins TRBV7-8 to TRBJ2-3; 8 bases are shared with TRBD1. V shed 0 bases and J 2 bases; nucleotides not matched to a gene: 4. The CDR3 runs to 16 residues. Germline V lookup: CDR1 SGHVS, CDR2 FQNEAQ. Drawing the rest from reference TRBV7-8 and TRBJ2-3, the complete variable domain is GAGVSQSPRYKVAKRGQDVALRCDPISGHVSLFWYQQALGQGPEFLTYFQNEAQLDKSGLPSDRFFAERPEGSVSTLKIQRTQQEDSAVYLCASSLAGQGATDTQYFGPGTRLTVL.

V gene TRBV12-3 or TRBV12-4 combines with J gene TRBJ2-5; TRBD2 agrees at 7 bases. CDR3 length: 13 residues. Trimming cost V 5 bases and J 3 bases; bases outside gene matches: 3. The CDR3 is CASSRAGEETQYF. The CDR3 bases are TGTGCCAGCAGTAGGGCGGGGGAAGAGACCCAGTACTTC.

The CDR3 DNA reads TGTGCCAGCCTTACAGGGGCGCCCCACAATGAGCAGTTCTTC. Translated: CASLTGAPHNEQFF. The chain employs TRBV2 and TRBJ2-1; 7 bases fit TRBD1. Germline CDR1 and CDR2: SNHLY and FYNNEI. The ends lost 8 bases at V and 5 bases at J; junction bases unmatched: 9. CDR3 length: 14 amino acids.

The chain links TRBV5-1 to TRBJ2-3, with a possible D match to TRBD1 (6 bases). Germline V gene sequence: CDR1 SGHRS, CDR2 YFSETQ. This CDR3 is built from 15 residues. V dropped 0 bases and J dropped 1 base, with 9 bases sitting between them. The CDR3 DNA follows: TGCGCCAGCAGCTTGGGGAACAGGGGCACAGATACGCAGTATTTT. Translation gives CASSLGNRGTDTQYF.

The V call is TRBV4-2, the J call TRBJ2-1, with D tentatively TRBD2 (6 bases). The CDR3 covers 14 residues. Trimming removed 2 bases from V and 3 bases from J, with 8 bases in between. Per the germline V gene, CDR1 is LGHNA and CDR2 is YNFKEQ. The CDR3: CASSQRLVYNEQFF. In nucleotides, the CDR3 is TGTGCCAGCAGCCAAAGACTAGTCTACAATGAGCAGTTCTTC.

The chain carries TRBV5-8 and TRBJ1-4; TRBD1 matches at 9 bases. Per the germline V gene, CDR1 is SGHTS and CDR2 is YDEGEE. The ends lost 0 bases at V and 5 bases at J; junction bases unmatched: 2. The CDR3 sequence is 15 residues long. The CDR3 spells CASSLAGTGNEKLFF. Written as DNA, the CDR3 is TGTGCCAGCAGCTTGGCCGGGACAGGGAATGAAAAACTGTTTTTT.

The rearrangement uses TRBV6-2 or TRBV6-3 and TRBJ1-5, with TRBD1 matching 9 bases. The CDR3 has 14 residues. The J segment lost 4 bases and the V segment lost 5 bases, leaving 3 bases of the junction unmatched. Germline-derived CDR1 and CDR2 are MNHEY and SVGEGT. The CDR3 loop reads CASSRDRENQPQHF. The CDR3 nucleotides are TGTGCCAGCAGTCGGGACAGGGAGAATCAGCCCCAGCATTTT.

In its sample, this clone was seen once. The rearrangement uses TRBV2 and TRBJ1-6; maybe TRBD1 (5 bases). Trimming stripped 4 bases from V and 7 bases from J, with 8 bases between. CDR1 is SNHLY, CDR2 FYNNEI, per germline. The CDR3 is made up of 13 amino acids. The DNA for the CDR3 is TGTGCCAGCAGTGTGACAGAAAATTCACCCCTCCACTTT. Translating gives CASSVTENSPLHF.

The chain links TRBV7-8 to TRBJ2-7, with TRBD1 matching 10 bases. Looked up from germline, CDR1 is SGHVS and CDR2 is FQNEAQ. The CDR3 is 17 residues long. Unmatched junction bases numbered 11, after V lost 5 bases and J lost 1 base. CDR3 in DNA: TGTGCCAGCAGCAATATCAAACCGGGACAGGGGTCCTACGAGCAGTACTTC. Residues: CASSNIKPGQGSYEQYF.

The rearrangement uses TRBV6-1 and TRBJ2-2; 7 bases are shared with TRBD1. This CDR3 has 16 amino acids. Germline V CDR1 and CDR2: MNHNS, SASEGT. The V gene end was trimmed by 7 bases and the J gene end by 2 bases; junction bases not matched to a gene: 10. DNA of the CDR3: TGTGCCAGCAATAAAGCCGGGACAGAAAACACCGGGGAGCTGTTTTTT. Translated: CASNKAGTENTGELFF.

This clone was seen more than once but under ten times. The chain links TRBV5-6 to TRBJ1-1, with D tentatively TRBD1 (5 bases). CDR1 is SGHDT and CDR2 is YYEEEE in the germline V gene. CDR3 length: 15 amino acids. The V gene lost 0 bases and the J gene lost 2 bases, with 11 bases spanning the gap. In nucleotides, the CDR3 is TGTGCCAGCAGCTTGGTGCGGGGCGAAAACACTGAAGCTTTCTTT. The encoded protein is CASSLVRGENTEAFF.

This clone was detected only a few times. In nucleotides, the CDR3 is TGTGCCAGCTCACCTAACGACAGGGTGGTCTATGGCTACACCTTC. Translating gives CASSPNDRVVYGYTF. This rearrangement joins TRBV18 to TRBJ1-2, with 7 bases fitting TRBD1. V lost 3 bases and J lost 4; bases outside the gene matches: 8. The CDR3 covers 15 residues. The germline gives CDR1 KGHSH, CDR2 LQKENI.

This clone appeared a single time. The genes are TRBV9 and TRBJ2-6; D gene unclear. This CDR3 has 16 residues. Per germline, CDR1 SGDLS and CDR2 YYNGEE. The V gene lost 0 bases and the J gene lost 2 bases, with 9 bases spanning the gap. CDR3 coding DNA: TGTGCCAGCAGCGTAGCTCTTTCGGCTGGGGCCAACGTCCTGACTTTC. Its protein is CASSVALSAGANVLTF.

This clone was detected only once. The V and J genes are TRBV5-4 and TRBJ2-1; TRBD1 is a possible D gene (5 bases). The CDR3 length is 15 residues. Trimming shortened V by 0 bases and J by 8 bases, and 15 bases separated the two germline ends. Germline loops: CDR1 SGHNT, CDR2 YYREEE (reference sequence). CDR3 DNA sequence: TGTGCCAGCAGCTTGGGACAGAGGATTTCGGATGAGCAGTTCTTC. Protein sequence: CASSLGQRISDEQFF.

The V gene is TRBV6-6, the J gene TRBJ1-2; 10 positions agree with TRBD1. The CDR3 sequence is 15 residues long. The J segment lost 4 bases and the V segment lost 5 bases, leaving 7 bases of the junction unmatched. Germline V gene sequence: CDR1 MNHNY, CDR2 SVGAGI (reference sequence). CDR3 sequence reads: CASSPGTGDGYGYTF. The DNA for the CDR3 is TGTGCCAGCAGTCCCGGGACAGGGGATGGCTATGGCTACACCTTC.

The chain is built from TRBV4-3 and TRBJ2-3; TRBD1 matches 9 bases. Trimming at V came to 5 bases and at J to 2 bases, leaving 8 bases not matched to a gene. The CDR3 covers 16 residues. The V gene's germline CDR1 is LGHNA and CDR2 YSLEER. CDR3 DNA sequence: TGCGCCAGCAGCTTTCGGACAGGGGCTTTCACAGATACGCAGTATTTT. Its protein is CASSFRTGAFTDTQYF.

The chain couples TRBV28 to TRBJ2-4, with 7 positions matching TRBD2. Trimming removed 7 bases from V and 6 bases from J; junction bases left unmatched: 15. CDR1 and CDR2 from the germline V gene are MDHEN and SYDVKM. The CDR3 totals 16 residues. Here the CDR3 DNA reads TGTGCCAGCACCTCTTGGGGGGGAACGTCTTTAAACATTCAGTACTTC. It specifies CASTSWGGTSLNIQYF.

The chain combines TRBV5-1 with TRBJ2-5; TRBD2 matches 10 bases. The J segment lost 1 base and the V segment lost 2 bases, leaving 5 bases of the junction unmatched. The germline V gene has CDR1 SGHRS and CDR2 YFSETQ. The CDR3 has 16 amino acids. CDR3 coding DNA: TGCGCCAGCAGCTTAGGGCTAGCGGGAGTCCAAGAGACCCAGTACTTC. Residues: CASSLGLAGVQETQYF. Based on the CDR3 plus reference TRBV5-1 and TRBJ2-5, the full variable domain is KAGVTQTPRYLIKTRGQQVTLSCSPISGHRSVSWYQQTPGQGLQFLFEYFSETQRNKGNFPGRFSGRQFSNSRSEMNVSTLELGDSALYLCASSLGLAGVQETQYFGPGTRLLVL.